This T cell receptor (beta chain) was sequenced in a study of T cell changes during pregnancy in multiple sclerosis (dated 2019 in TCRdb). In terms of the full investigation: The study examined how the T cell repertoire changed over the course of pregnancy in women with multiple sclerosis.

About this clone itself: Which antigen it targets is not known. Base qualities are not provided; no much larger clone lies one nucleotide away.

The CDR3 runs 16 residues from the cysteine to the phenylalanine. Only CDR3 DNA is held: 48 bases, read in frame from base 1. Based on the germline V gene, the CDR1 and CDR2 sequences are MNHEY and SVGAGI. V ends up 0 bases short and J 5 bases short, with an unmatched junction base count of 8. The receptor library was made with the immunoSEQ multiplex PCR assay. Entries here come from immuneACCESS through TCRdb and include only in-frame sequences with V and J called. Some clones fail to appear in such tables; in the studies checked, an unresolved V gene covers under half of the shortfall, and the cause of the remainder is unknown. This sample is represented by approximately 84,000 clones; approximately 94% of them were singletons. The biggest ten clones account for 2.5% of the sample.

This clonotype was sampled from a female donor with multiple sclerosis, enrolled in a pregnancy study. The rearranged chain carries TRBV6-5 and TRBJ1-1, with 8 bases matching TRBD1. The material was peripheral blood, obtained in the third trimester of pregnancy. The nucleotide sequence is given as TGTGCCAGCAGTTACTCCAGGACAGGGTCGACGACTGAAGCTTTCTTT. Translated, it reads CASSYSRTGSTTEAFF.